These T cell receptor beta chains were read from a single sample in a study of T and B cells in COVID-19 patients. TCRdb reprocessed the multiplex PCR reads via MiXCR and lists one record per CDR3 protein. The table includes roughly 2,100 distinct CDR3 sequences, 23% detected once. Sequenced: blood. These receptors all stem from a human donor with active COVID-19. Both conserved end residues are part of each CDR3. The order of the fields is D gene, J gene, V gene, clone size, CDR3 protein, CDR3 DNA. D genes are given only for firm matches. Where a row states a size, it is once, few, many or the class of an expanded clone; other rows omit it.

TRBD1	TRBJ2-3	TRBV19	NA	CASSVVGQLSTDTQYF	TGTGCCAGTAGTGTTGTGGGACAGCTTAGCACAGATACGCAGTATTTT
NA	TRBJ2-5	TRBV12-3/TRBV12-4	many	CASSSGRGVSQETQYF	TGTGCCAGCAGTTCAGGGAGGGGGGTCTCACAAGAGACCCAGTACTTC
TRBD1	TRBJ2-5	TRBV4-3	few	CASSRGTEETQYF	TGCGCCAGCAGCCGTGGGACAGAAGAGACCCAGTACTTC
NA	TRBJ2-7	TRBV11-2	few	CASSWVTDSYEQYF	TGTGCCAGCAGCTGGGTTACAGATTCCTACGAGCAGTACTTC
NA	TRBJ2-5	TRBV12-3/TRBV12-4	medium-sized	CASSPPEGETQYF	TGTGCCAGCAGCCCCCCGGAGGGGGAGACCCAGTACTTC
NA	TRBJ1-5	TRBV5-4	few	CASSFKQGANSNQPQHF	TGTGCCAGCAGCTTTAAGCAGGGAGCGAATAGCAATCAGCCCCAGCATTTT
NA	TRBJ2-7	TRBV7-9	few	CASSSPNRPYEQYF	TGTGCCAGCAGCTCCCCTAACAGGCCCTACGAGCAGTACTTC
NA	TRBJ2-7	TRBV30	large	CAWRRLESYEQYF	TGTGCCTGGAGGAGACTCGAATCCTACGAGCAGTACTTC
TRBD2	TRBJ2-5	TRBV20-1	few	CSARGLAMLETQYF	TGCAGTGCTAGAGGACTAGCCATGCTGGAGACCCAGTACTTC
NA	TRBJ2-5	TRBV5-4	medium-sized	CASSPGTEETQYF	TGTGCCAGCAGCCCTGGGACGGAAGAGACCCAGTACTTC
NA	TRBJ2-7	TRBV5-4	medium-sized	CASSPGWGPAYEQYF	TGTGCCAGCAGCCCCGGCTGGGGACCTGCCTACGAGCAGTACTTC
NA	TRBJ1-1	TRBV6-1	NA	CASSRGRGDTEALF	TGTGCCAGCAGTCGTGGAAGGGGGGACACTGAAGCTCTCTTT
NA	TRBJ1-6	TRBV21-1	NA	CASSKPLDRGKPNSPLHF	TGTGCCAGCAGCAAACCACTGGACAGGGGGAAACCTAATTCACCCCTCCACTTT
NA	TRBJ1-1	TRBV6-1	many	CASSSFGPQNTEAFF	TGTGCCAGCAGTAGCTTCGGACCCCAAAACACTGAAGCTTTCTTT
TRBD1	TRBJ2-6	TRBV27	few	CASSSGTGKKAGANVLTF	TGTGCCAGCAGTTCTGGGACAGGGAAAAAGGCTGGGGCCAACGTCCTGACTTTC
TRBD2	TRBJ2-7	TRBV5-5	NA	CASSPTSVGGQPYEQYF	TGTGCCAGCAGCCCGACTAGCGTTGGCGGGCAGCCCTACGAGCAGTACTTC
NA	TRBJ2-1	TRBV10-2	medium-sized	CASSGGRSSYNEQFF	TGCGCCAGCAGTGGGGGGCGGAGCTCCTACAATGAGCAGTTCTTC
NA	TRBJ1-5	TRBV5-1	NA	CASSFRDGGPQHF	TGCGCCAGCAGCTTCCGGGACGGAGGGCCCCAGCATTTT
NA	TRBJ2-1	TRBV20-1	NA	CSATSVSGGSYNEQFF	TGCAGTGCCACCTCCGTCTCGGGCGGTTCCTACAATGAGCAGTTCTTC
NA	TRBJ2-2	TRBV12-3/TRBV12-4	medium-sized	CASSPSRWGNTGELFF	TGTGCCAGCAGCCCCTCAAGGTGGGGGAACACCGGGGAGCTGTTTTTT
TRBD2	TRBJ2-3	TRBV11-2	once	CASSSWGREDTDTQYF	TGTGCCAGCAGCTCATGGGGGCGGGAGGACACAGATACGCAGTATTTT
NA	TRBJ2-2	TRBV11-1	NA	CASSFEGGGELFF	TGTGCCAGCAGCTTTGAGGGAGGCGGGGAGCTGTTTTTT
TRBD1	TRBJ2-7	TRBV6-4	medium-sized	CASSVGTGSSYEQYF	TGTGCCAGCAGTGTTGGGACAGGGAGCTCCTACGAGCAGTACTTC
NA	TRBJ1-4	TRBV19	medium-sized	CASSTRQAHNEKLFF	TGTGCCAGTAGTACCCGACAGGCCCATAATGAAAAACTGTTTTTT